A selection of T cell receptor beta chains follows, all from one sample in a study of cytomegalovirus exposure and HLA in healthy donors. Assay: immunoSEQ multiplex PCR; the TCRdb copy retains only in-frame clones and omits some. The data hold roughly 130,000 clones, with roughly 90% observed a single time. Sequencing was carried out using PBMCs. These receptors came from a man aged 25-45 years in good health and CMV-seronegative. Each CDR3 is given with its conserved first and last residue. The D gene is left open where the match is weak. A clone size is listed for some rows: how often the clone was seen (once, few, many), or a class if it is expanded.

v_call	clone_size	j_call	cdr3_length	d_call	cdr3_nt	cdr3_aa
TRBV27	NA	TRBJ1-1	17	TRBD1	TGTGCCAGCAGTTTAAGTCCCGACAGGGGAGTTAACACTGAAGCTTTCTTT	CASSLSPDRGVNTEAFF
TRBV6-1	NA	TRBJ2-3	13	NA	TGTGCCAGCAGGGACATCAACACAGATACGCAGTATTTT	CASRDINTDTQYF
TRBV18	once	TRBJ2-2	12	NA	TGTGCCAGCTCCCCGGGTCCGGGGGAGCTGTTTTTT	CASSPGPGELFF
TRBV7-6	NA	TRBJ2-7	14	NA	TGTGCCAGCAGCTTAGTGGGCTTATCCTACGAGCAGTACTTC	CASSLVGLSYEQYF
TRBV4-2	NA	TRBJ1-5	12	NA	TGTGCCAGCAGCCAAGAGCGGGGGCCCCAGCATTTT	CASSQERGPQHF
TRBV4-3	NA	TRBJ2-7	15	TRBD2	TGCGCCAGCAGCACTCGACTAGCGGAAATCTACGAGCAGTACTTC	CASSTRLAEIYEQYF
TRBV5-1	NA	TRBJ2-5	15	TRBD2	TGCGCCAGCAGTTGGACTAGCGGGAGCCAAGAGACCCAGTACTTC	CASSWTSGSQETQYF
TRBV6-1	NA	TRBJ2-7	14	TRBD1	TGTGCCAGCAGTGACTGGGACAGAGCCTACGAGCAGTACTTC	CASSDWDRAYEQYF
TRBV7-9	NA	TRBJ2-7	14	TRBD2	TGTGCCAGCAGCTGGACTAGCGGGATCCTGGGGCAGTACTTC	CASSWTSGILGQYF
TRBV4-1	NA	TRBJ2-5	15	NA	TGCGCCAGCAGCCAAGACGACTCGGTGGAAGAGACCCAGTACTTC	CASSQDDSVEETQYF
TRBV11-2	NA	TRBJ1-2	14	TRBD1	TGTGCCAGCAGCCCAATAAGGACAGGGGCTGGCTACACCTTC	CASSPIRTGAGYTF
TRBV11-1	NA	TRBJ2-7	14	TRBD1	TGTGCCAGCAGCTCCAGACAGGGACCCTACGAGCAGTACTTC	CASSSRQGPYEQYF
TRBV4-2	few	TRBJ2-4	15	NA	TGTGCCAGCAGCCAAGAAACCGGGATCAAAAACATTCAGTACTTC	CASSQETGIKNIQYF
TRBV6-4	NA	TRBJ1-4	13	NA	TGTGCCAGCAGTGAGGTCGCGAATGAAAAACTGTTTTTT	CASSEVANEKLFF
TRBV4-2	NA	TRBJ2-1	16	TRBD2	TGTGCCAGCAGCCAGTCGAATAGCGGGAGGGGGAATGAGCAGTTCTTC	CASSQSNSGRGNEQFF
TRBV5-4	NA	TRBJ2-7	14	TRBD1	TGTGCCAGCAGTAACCGGGACAGCCCCTACGAGCAGTACTTC	CASSNRDSPYEQYF
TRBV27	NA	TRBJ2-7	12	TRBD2	TGTGCCAGCCGGGGGGGCTCCTACGAGCAGTACTTC	CASRGGSYEQYF
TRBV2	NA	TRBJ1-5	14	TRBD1	TGTGCCAGCAGTGGACAGGGGATGAATCAGCCCCAGCATTTT	CASSGQGMNQPQHF
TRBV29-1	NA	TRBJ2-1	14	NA	TGCAGCTCCATAGCGCCAGGAGCTCCCAATGAGCAGTTCTTC	CSSIAPGAPNEQFF
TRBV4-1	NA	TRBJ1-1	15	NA	TGCGCCAGCAGCGACGACCCGACAGTTAACACTGAAGCTTTCTTT	CASSDDPTVNTEAFF
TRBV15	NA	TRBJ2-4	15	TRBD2	TGTGCCACCAGCAGAATACCGATGACTAGCGGGGAGCAGTACTTC	CATSRIPMTSGEQYF
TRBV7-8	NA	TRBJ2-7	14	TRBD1	TGTGCCAGCAGCCCCGGGACAGGGAGTTACGAGCAGTACTTC	CASSPGTGSYEQYF
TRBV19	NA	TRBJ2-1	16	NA	TGTGCCAGTAGTTCTCGACAGGGTAGCGGACACAATGAGCAGTTCTTC	CASSSRQGSGHNEQFF
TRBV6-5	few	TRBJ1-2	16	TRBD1	TGTGCCAGCAGTTCGCACACCAGGGACAGGAACTATGGCTACACCTTC	CASSSHTRDRNYGYTF
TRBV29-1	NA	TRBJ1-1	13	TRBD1	TGCAGCGCCGACAGGGGCCGAAACACTGAAGCTTTCTTT	CSADRGRNTEAFF
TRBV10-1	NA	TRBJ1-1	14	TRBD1	TGCGCCAGCAGTGGTGACAGGGAGATCGCTGAAGCTTTCTTT	CASSGDREIAEAFF
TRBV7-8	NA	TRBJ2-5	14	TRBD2	TGTGCCAGCACTCCTAGCGGGAGTGGAGAGACCCAGTACTTC	CASTPSGSGETQYF